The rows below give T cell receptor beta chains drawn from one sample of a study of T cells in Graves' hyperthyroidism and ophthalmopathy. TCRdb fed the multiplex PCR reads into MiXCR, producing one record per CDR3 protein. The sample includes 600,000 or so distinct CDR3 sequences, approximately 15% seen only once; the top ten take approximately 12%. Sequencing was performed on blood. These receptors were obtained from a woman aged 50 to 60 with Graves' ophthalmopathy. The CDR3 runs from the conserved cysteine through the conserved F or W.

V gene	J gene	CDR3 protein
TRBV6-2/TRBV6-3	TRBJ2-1	CASSYLGGSSYNEQFF
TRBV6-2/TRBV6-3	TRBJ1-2	CASGRPGIVNYGYTF
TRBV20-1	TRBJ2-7	CSATGQGIYEQYF
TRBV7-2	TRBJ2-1	CASSLMSGSTSQFF
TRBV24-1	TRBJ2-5	CATSEKETQYF
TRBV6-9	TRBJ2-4	CASSSADIAYIQYF
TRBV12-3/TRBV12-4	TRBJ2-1	CASTPGLADNEQFF
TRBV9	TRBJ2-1	CASSAHQDRIYNEQFF
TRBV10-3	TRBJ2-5	CAIRADREETQYF
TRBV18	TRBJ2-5	CASSPRDRGLQKETQYF
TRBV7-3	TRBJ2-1	CASSSEPRLGDNEQFF
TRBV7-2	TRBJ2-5	CASSLMSGIETQYF
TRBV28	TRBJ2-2	CASRDGRAGTGELFF
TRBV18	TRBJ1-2	CASSRNLEGDGYTF
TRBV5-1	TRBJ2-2	CASSYIPGLAGGKPWTGELFF
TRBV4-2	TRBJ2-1	CASAPTSASYNEQFF
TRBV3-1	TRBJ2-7	CASSQESLAYEQYF
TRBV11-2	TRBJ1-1	CASTPNTEAFF
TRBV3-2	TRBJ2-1	CASSQTRRSDFYEQFF
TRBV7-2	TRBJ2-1	CASSQNQRLAGEKQFF
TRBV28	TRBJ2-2	CASRRGSGELFF
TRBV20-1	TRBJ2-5	CSAQTTTWETQYF
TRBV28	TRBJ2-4	CASSFVLAGGELAKNIQYF
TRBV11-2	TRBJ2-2	CASSTERATGELFF
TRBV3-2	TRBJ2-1	CASSPTFGTPDHSYNEQFF
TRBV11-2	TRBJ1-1	CASSLYRRGPMNTEAFF
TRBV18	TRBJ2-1	CASSPPGTSVYNEQFF
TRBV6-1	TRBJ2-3	CASMASSGIIPPDTQYF
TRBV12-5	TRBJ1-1	CASGPDGVGTEAFF
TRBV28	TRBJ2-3	CASSQDFSGESSDTQYF
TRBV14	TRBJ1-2	CASSYMDGSRHYGYTF
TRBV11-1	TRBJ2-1	CASTQSGLAGDYNEQFF
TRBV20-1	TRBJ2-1	CSARGRQGRHYNEQFF
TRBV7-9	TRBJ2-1	CASSLRGQGSLNEQFF
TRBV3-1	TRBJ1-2	CASSHGTGGRYTF
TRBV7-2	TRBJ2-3	CASSLARMMLAGGSTDTQYF
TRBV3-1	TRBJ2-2	CASSPRRAGELFF
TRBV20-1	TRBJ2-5	CSARLLAGARETQYF
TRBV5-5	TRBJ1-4	CASSPLGFSTNEKLFF
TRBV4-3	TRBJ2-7	CASSQDADKREQYF
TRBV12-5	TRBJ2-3	CASGHGTSLADTQYF
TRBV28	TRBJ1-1	CASIFGTGGSGEAFF
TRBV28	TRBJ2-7	CASRLARGTYEQYF
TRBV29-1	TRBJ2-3	CSVVEASDTQYF
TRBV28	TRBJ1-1	CASSDVGNTEAFF
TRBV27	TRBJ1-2	CASSFRGDGYGYTF
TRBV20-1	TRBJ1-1	CSATTYDPGAEAFF
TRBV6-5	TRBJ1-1	CASSYPGGLNTEAFF
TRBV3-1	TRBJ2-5	CASSEVWSGGEETQYF
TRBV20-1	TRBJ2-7	CSAREVTGHFEQYF
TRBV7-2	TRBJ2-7	CASSYNRAYEQYF